A single T cell receptor beta chain is shown here with its context. Its target is unknown. This sample is drawn from a study of CD8+CD57+ T cells in acquired aplastic anemia. Study-level findings and limits: Researchers report that around 31 CD8+ CDR3 sequences appeared in both patients and controls. Patients and healthy controls showed no significant CD8+ Simpson's diversity difference.

Before being chosen for sequencing, patients had shown CD8+CD57+ cell expansion by flow cytometry. Severe acquired aplastic anemia was present in all patients. Patients were untreated when blood was sampled. CDR3 length: 13 residues. Germline V lookup: CDR1 ENHRY, CDR2 SYGVKD. V lost 10 bases to trimming and J lost 7 bases, with 17 bases between them. The template for TCR beta VDJ and CDR3 sequence profiling was genomic DNA. TCRdb redid the calling of the reads with MiXCR, one entry per CDR3 protein. Of under 350,000 distinct CDR3 sequences detected, 45% to 65% appear once; the ten largest clones hold roughly 1.2%.

The J gene is TRBJ1-5, the V gene TRBV10-3; D perhaps matches TRBD1 (6 bases). This clonotype originated in a human donor with aplastic anemia. Sequenced input: sorted CD4+, CD8+, or CD8+CD57+ T cells (not recorded which) from PBMCs. CDR3 DNA sequence: TGTGCCACACAGGGTGAAACAGGGCAGCCCCAGCATTTT. Translated, it gives CATQGETGQPQHF.